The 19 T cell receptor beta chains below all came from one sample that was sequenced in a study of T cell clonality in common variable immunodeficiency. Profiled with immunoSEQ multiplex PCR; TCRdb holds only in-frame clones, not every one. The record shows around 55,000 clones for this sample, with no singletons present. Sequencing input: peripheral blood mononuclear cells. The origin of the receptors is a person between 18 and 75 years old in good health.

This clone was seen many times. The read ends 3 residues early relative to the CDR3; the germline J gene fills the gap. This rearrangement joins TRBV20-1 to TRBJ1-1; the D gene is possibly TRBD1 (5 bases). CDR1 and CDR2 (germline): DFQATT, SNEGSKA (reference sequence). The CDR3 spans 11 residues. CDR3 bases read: TGCAGTGCGGAAGGGGCTGATCGA. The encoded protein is CSAEGADR. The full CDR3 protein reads CSAEGADRAFF.

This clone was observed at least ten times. Incomplete CDR3 DNA: TGTGCCAGTAGTACAGGGGAGAGAGGTGGC. It yields the protein CASSTGERGG. The whole CDR3 protein reads CASSTGERGGYTF. This chain links TRBV19 with TRBJ1-2; weak D call: TRBD1 (6 bases). The read finishes 3 residues shy of the CDR3 end, and the germline J gene is used to complete it. V lost 4 bases and J 7 bases, leaving 13 bases between the germline ends. Germline values: CDR1 LNHDA, CDR2 SQIVND (reference sequence). The CDR3 has 13 residues. The variable domain in full, with the rest retrieved from reference TRBV19 and TRBJ1-2, is DGGITQSPKYLFRKEGQNVTLSCEQNLNHDAMYWYRQDPGQGLRLIYYSQIVNDFQKGDIAEGYSVSREKKESFPLTVTSAQKNPTAFYLCASSTGERGGYTFGSGTRLTVV.

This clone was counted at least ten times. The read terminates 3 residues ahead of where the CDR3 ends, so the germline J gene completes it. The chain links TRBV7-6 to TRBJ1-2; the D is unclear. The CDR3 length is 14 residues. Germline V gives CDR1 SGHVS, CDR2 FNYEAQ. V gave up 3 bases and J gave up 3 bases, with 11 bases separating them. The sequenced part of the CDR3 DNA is TGTGCCAGCAGCTTGGGCCCAACCGACTATGGC. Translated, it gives CASSLGPTDYG. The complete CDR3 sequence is CASSLGPTDYGYTF.

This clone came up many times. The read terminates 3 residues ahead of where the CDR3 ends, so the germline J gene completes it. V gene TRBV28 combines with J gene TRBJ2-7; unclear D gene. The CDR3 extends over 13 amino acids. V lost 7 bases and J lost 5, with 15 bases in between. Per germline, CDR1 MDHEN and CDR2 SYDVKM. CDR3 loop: CASTDPTSHEQYF. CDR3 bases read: TGTGCCAGCACCGACCCGACTTCTCACGAG.

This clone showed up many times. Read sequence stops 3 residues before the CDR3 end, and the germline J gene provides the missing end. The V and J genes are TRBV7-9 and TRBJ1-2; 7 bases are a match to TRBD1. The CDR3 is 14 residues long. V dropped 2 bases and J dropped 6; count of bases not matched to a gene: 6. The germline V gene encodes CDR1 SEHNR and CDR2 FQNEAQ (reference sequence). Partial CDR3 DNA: TGTGCCAGCAGCTTACTAGGACAGGACGATGGC. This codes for CASSLLGQDDG. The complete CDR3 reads CASSLLGQDDGYTF.

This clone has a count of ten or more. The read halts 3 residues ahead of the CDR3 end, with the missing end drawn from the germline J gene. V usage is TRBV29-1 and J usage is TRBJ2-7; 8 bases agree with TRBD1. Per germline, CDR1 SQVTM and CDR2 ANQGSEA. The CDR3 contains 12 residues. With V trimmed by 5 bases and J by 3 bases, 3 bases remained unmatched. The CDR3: CSVTDRGYEQYF. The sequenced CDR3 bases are TGCAGCGTTACCGACAGGGGCTACGAG.

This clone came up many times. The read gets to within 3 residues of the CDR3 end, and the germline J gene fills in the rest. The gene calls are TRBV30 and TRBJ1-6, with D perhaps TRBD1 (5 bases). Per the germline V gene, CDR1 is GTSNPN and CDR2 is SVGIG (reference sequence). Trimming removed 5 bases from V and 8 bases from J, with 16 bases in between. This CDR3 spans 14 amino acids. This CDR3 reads CAWGVRGSDSPLHF. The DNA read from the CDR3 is TGTGCCTGGGGAGTAAGGGGAAGCGATTCACCC. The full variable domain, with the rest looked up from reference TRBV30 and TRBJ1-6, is SQTIHQWPATLVQPVGSPLSLECTVEGTSNPNLYWYRQAAGRGLQLLFYSVGIGQISSEVPQNLSASRPQDRQFILSSKKLLLSDSGFYLCAWGVRGSDSPLHFGNGTRLTVT.

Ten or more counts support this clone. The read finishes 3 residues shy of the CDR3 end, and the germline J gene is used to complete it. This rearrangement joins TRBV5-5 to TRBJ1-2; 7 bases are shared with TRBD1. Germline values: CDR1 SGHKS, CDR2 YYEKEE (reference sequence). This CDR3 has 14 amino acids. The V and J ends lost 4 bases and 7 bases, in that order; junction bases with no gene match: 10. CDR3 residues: CASSRQGGGFGYTF. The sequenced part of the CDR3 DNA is TGTGCCAGCAGCCGACAGGGAGGAGGATTTGGC.

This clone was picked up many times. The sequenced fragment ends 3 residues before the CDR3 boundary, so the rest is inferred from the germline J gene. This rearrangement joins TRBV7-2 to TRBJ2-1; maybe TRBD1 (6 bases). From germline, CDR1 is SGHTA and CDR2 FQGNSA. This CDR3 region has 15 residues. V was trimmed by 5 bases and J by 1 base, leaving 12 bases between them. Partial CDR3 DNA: TGTGCCAGCAGCCGGACAGCCGATTCCTACAATGAG. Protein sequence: CASSRTADSYNE. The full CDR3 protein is CASSRTADSYNEQFF.

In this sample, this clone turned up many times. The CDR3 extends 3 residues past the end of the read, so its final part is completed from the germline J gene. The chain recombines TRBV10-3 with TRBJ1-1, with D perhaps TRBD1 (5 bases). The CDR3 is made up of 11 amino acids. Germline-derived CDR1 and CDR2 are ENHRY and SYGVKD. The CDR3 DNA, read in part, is TGTGCCATCAGTGCGGACACCCAA. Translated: CAISADTQ. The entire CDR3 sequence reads CAISADTQAFF.

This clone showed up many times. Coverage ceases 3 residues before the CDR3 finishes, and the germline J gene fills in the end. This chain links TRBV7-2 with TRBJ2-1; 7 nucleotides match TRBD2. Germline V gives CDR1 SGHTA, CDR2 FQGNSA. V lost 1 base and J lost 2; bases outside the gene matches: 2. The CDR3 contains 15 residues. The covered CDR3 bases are TGTGCCAGCAGCTTAGTTAGCGGGCCCTACAATGAG. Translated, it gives CASSLVSGPYNE. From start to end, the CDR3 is CASSLVSGPYNEQFF.

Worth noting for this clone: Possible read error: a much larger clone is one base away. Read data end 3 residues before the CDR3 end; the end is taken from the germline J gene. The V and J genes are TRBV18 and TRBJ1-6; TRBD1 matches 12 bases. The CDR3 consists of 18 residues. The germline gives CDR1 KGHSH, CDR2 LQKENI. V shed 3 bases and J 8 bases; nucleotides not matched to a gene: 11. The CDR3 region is CASSPISGTGGVDSPLHF. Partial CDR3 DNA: TGTGCCAGCTCACCGATTTCCGGGACAGGGGGCGTCGATTCACCC.

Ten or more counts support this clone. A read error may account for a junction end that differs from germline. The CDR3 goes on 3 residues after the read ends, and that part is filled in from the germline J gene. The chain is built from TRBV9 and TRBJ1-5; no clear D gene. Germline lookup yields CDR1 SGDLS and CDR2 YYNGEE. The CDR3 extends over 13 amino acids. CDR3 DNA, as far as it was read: TGTGCCAGCAGCCTTGAAAGCACTCAGCCC. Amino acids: CASSLESTQP. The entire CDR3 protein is CASSLESTQPQHF.

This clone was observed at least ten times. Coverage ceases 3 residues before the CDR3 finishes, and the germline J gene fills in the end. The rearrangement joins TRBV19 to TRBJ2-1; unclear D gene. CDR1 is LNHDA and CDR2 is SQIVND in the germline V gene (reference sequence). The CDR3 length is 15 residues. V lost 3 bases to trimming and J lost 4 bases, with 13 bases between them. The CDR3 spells CASSMSRLVYNEQFF. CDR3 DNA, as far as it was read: TGTGCCAGTAGTATGAGTCGGTTGGTTTACAATGAG.

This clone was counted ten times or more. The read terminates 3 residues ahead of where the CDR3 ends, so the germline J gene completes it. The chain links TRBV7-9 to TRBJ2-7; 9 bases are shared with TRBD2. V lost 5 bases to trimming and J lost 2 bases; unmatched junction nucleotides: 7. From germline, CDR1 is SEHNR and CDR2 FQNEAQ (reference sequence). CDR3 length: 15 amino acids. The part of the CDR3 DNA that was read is TGTGCCAGCAGCAATACTAGCGGGCCGGCCTACGAG. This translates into CASSNTSGPAYE. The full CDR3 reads CASSNTSGPAYEQYF.

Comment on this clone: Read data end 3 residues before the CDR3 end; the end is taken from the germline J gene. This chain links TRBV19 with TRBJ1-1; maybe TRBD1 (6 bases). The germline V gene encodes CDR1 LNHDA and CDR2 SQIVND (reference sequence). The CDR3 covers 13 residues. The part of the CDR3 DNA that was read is TGTGCCAGTAGTCGGAGGGGGTCCAATGAG. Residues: CASSRRGSNE. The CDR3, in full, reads CASSRRGSNEAFF.

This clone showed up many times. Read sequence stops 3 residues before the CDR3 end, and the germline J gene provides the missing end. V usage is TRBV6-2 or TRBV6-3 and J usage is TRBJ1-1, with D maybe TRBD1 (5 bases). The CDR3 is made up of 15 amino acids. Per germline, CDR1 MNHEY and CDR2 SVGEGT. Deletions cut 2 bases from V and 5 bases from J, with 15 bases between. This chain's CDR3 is CASSYLREFGTEAFF. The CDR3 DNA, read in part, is TGTGCCAGCAGTTACCTCAGGGAGTTCGGGACTGAA.

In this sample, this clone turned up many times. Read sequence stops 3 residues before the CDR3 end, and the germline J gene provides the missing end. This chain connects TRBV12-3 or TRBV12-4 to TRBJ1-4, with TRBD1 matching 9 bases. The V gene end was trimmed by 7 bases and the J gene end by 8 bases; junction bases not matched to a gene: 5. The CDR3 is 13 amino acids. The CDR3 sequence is CASMGQGWEKLFF. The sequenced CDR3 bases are TGTGCCAGCATGGGACAGGGATGGGAAAAA.

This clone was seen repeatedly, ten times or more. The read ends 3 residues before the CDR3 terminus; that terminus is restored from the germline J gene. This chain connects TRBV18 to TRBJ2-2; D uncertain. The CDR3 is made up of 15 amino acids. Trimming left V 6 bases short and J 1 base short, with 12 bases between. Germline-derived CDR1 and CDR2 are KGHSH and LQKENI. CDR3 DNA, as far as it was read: TGTGCCAGCTCCCAACCAAGAGGGAACACCGGGGAG. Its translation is CASSQPRGNTGE. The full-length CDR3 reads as CASSQPRGNTGELFF. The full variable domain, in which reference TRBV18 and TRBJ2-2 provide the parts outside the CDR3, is NAGVMQNPRHLVRRRGQEARLRCSPMKGHSHVYWYRQLPEEGLKFMVYLQKENIIDESGMPKERFSAEFPKEGPSILRIQQVVRGDSAAYFCASSQPRGNTGELFFGEGSRLTVL.